Included here is one T cell receptor beta chain sequence, with context. The antigen remains unidentified. TCRdb keeps only in-frame clones here, not all; method: immunoSEQ multiplex PCR. This table has 130,000 or so clones, about 87% appearing once. V lost 4 bases to trimming and J lost 6 bases, with 16 bases between them. Germline assignment: CDR1 SGHDN and CDR2 FVKESK. The CDR3 runs 14 residues. The donors were members of the approximately 120-subject validation cohort (separate from the approximately 670-subject first cohort). This entry belongs to a study of cytomegalovirus exposure and HLA in healthy donors. Study-wide results and caveats: Most TCRs appeared rarely, but some public TCRs recurred in many donors. Later, an analysis found that TCR clusters from the first cohort tended to co-occur in the roughly 110 validation repertoires. The study labeled fewer than 200 TCR beta chains cytomegalovirus-associated.

The chain is built from TRBV14 and TRBJ2-7; weak D call: TRBD1 (6 bases). The sequenced sample consisted of PBMCs. The origin of this receptor is a woman aged 25 to 39 in good health and CMV-seropositive. CDR3 nucleotides: TGTGCCAGCAGCCCAGGGACATCTCTACGCGAGCAGTACTTC. It specifies CASSPGTSLREQYF.